This T cell receptor beta chain stems from a study of CD8 T cells in ankylosing spondylitis. Study findings and constraints: A subset of motif variants has previously been described in the synovial fluid and blood of reactive arthritis.

Germline trimming cut 0 bases from V and 4 bases from J; bases unmatched to any gene: 8. CDR3 length: 19 amino acids. On this clonotype itself: The target antigen is unknown.

TCRdb redid the calling of the 5' RACE reads with MiXCR, one entry per CDR3 protein. The data show just under 350,000 distinct CDR3 sequences, over 12% seen once. The chain joins TRBV12-3 or TRBV12-4 to TRBJ2-1; the match to TRBD2 covers 14 bases. This sequence originates from a male donor with ankylosing spondylitis or in good health (not recorded which). Input material: blood, either unsorted or a sorted T cell fraction (not recorded which). The CDR3 nucleotides read TGTGCCAGCAGTTTAGCGGGACTAGCGGGAGTCGGGATGTACAATGAGCAGTTCTTC. Its translation is CASSLAGLAGVGMYNEQFF.